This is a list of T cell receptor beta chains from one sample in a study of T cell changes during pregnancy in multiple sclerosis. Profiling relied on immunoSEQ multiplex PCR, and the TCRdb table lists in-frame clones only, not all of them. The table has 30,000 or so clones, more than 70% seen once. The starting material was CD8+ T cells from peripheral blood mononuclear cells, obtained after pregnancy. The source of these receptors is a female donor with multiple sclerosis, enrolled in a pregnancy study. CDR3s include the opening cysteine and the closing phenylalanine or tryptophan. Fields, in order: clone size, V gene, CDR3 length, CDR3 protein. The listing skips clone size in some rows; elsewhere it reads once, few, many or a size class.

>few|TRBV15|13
CATSHILNTEAFF
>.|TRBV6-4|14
CASRTGGNTGELFF
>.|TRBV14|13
CASSQTGYGKLFF
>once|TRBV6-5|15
CASSEGGIGRETQYF
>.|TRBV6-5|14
CASSYSGQTDTQYF
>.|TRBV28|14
CASRRVWGRTEAFF
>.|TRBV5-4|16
CASSPNHRVGNYGYTF
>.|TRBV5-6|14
CASSFGGVSYEQYF
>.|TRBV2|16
CASSIWTGASNQPQHF
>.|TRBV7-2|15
CASSLWTGGDYGYTF
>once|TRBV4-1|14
CASSPRQGVAEAFF
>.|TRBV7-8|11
CASSFEAQLLF
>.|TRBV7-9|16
CASSFPVAGSSYEQYF
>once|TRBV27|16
CASGRTGEGYNSPLHF
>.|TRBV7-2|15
CASSPGQPSTDTQYF
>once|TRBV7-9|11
CASSDWRGYTF